A single sample is the source of the 10 T cell receptor beta chains below, sequenced in a study of tumor-infiltrating lymphocytes in localized non-small cell lung cancer. Using immunoSEQ multiplex PCR, the repertoire was profiled, and TCRdb retains in-frame clones only, with some absent. Of under 3,000 clones detected, less than 70% appear once; the ten largest clones hold around 20%. Sequenced: uninvolved lung tissue not adjacent to the tumor. The source is a human donor with non-small cell lung cancer.

The rearrangement links TRBV29-1 to TRBJ2-1, with 8 bases matching TRBD2. Germline-derived CDR1 and CDR2 are SQVTM and ANQGSEA. V lost 5 bases and J lost 8; bases outside the gene matches: 8. This CDR3 is built from 13 residues. CDR3 protein: CSVFGRVKDEQFF. The CDR3 coding sequence is TGCAGCGTTTTCGGGAGGGTGAAGGATGAGCAGTTCTTC.

This chain connects TRBV9 to TRBJ2-7, with 7 nucleotides matching TRBD2. With 4 bases clipped from V and 0 bases from J, the junction kept 4 bases outside the gene matches. The CDR3 consists of 14 residues. Per the germline V gene, CDR1 is SGDLS and CDR2 is YYNGEE. This CDR3 reads CASSPGLGSYEQYF. The CDR3 region has the DNA TGTGCCAGCAGCCCTGGACTAGGCTCCTACGAGCAGTACTTC.

The chain employs TRBV13 and TRBJ2-3; 8 bases agree with TRBD2. The CDR3 length is 17 residues. J lost 3 bases, V lost 4 bases, and 12 bases had no gene match. Germline V lookup: CDR1 PRHDT, CDR2 FYEKMQ (reference sequence). CDR3 residues: CASSSKGLVFWTDTQYF. The CDR3 nucleotides are TGTGCCAGCAGCTCAAAGGGACTAGTTTTTTGGACAGATACGCAGTATTTT.

The V gene is TRBV6-5, the J gene TRBJ2-1, with TRBD2 identical over 10 bases. V trimming: 10 bases; J trimming: 2 bases; junction bases outside the gene matches: 5. The germline CDR1 and CDR2 sequences are MNHEY and SVGAGI. The CDR3 contains 14 residues. CDR3 bases: TGTGCCACTTGGGGGACTAGCGCCTACAATGAGCAGTTCTTC. Its translation is CATWGTSAYNEQFF.

This chain links TRBV4-3 with TRBJ1-3; a possible D gene is TRBD1 (5 bases). The CDR3 sequence is 17 residues long. Germline CDR1 reads LGHNA; CDR2 reads YSLEER. V was pared by 0 bases and J by 0 bases, with 12 bases between. CDR3 protein: CASSQDLGRSSGNTIYF. The DNA for the CDR3 is TGCGCCAGCAGCCAAGATTTGGGACGGAGCTCTGGAAACACCATATATTTT.

J is TRBJ1-2 and V is TRBV6-6; possible D gene TRBD1, 5 bases. The V gene lost 7 bases and the J gene lost 5 bases, with 11 bases spanning the gap. CDR3 size: 12 residues. Per germline, CDR1 MNHNY and CDR2 SVGAGI (reference sequence). CDR3 nucleotides: TGTGCCAGCACGGCAGGGAGGTATGGCTACACCTTC. It is translated as CASTAGRYGYTF.

This clone was seen a few times. CDR3 loop: CASSPTWTSAGELFF. Here the CDR3 DNA reads TGCGCCAGCAGCCCTACGTGGACTAGCGCCGGGGAGCTGTTTTTT. The chain recombines TRBV5-1 with TRBJ2-2, with 9 bases identical to TRBD2. Losses at the gene ends were 4 bases for V and 6 bases for J; bases not matched to a gene: 7. Per germline, CDR1 SGHRS and CDR2 YFSETQ. This CDR3 spans 15 amino acids.

This clone appeared a few times. The chain carries TRBV19 and TRBJ2-5; 10 bases fit TRBD2. The CDR3 has 15 residues. Germline V lookup: CDR1 LNHDA, CDR2 SQIVND (reference sequence). The V segment lost 2 bases and the J segment 3 bases; nucleotides outside the gene matches: 3. This CDR3 is CASSIRTSGKETQYF. The CDR3 nucleotides read TGTGCCAGTAGTATAAGGACTAGCGGCAAAGAGACCCAGTACTTC.

The chain has TRBV29-1 and TRBJ1-1; D call uncertain. CDR3 size: 13 residues. The V end was cut by 3 bases, the J end by 4 bases, with 12 bases between. Germline CDR1 and CDR2: SQVTM and ANQGSEA. The CDR3 is CSVDNGPGTEAFF. The CDR3 DNA sequence: TGCAGCGTTGATAATGGGCCGGGCACTGAAGCTTTCTTT.

This clone was detected a few times. CDR3 protein: CASSEKGQGQRAEQYF. CDR3 DNA: TGTGCCAGCAGTGAAAAGGGACAGGGACAAAGAGCCGAGCAGTACTTC. The rearrangement links TRBV6-1 to TRBJ2-7; 9 bases map to TRBD1. CDR1 and CDR2 from the germline V gene are MNHNS and SASEGT. V gave up 2 bases and J gave up 6 bases; unmatched junction bases: 11. CDR3 length: 16 residues.